The clone carrying this T cell receptor (beta chain) occurred once. Distinct nucleotide sequences in the sample also encode this CDR3. The sample belongs to a study of blood T cell repertoires in COVID-19. For the study at large: Samples taken during acute and convalescent COVID-19 were collected in the United States, Italy and Spain. PBMCs, B-cell-depleted T cells, or T cells provided the cDNA or gDNA that made up the material.

V was pared by 3 bases and J by 0 bases, with 8 bases between. Looked up from germline, CDR1 is SEHNR and CDR2 is FQNEAQ (reference sequence). The CDR3 is 15 amino acids. The repertoire was sequenced with immunoSEQ multiplex PCR; TCRdb's copy has only in-frame clones and lacks some. Found here are approximately 90,000 clones, 90% of them singletons; the top ten hold 1.7%. The TCR sequence derives from a man aged 55 to 70 with acute or convalescent COVID-19. J is TRBJ1-4 and V is TRBV7-9; possibly TRBD1 for D (6 bases). The specimen was peripheral blood. This CDR3 reads CASSLTGATNEKLFF. The CDR3 coding sequence is TGTGCCAGCAGCTTGACAGGTGCAACTAATGAAAAACTGTTTTTT.